These T cell receptor beta chains were read from a single sample in a study of cytomegalovirus exposure and HLA in healthy donors. Sequenced by immunoSEQ multiplex PCR; TCRdb stores in-frame clones only, minus some. Among approximately 130,000 clones listed, roughly four fifths were seen once. Sequencing input: PBMCs. The source of these receptors is a man under 40 in good health and CMV-seronegative. Each CDR3 is given with its conserved first and last residue. A D gene is named only where the DNA matches it firmly. For some rows the clone size is stated as once, few or many, or as a class when expanded; others skip it.

TRBV6-5	TRBJ1-2	TRBD1	11	few	CGLTGYYGYTF	TGTGGATTGACAGGGTACTATGGCTACACCTTC
TRBV5-1	TRBJ2-1	TRBD1	13	-	CASRHTGAHEQFF	TGCGCCAGCCGACACACAGGGGCCCATGAGCAGTTCTTC
TRBV30	TRBJ1-2	-	11	-	CARSVRDGYTF	TGTGCCCGGAGTGTCAGGGATGGCTACACCTTC
TRBV6-5	TRBJ2-7	TRBD1	15	-	CASSQGGQASYEQYF	TGTGCCAGCAGCCAAGGAGGACAGGCCTCCTACGAGCAGTACTTC
TRBV15	TRBJ2-3	TRBD1	15	-	CATSTRTGGTDTQYF	TGTGCCACCAGCACTCGGACAGGGGGCACAGATACGCAGTATTTT
TRBV7-3	TRBJ2-3	-	13	-	CASSLIGEDTQYF	TGTGCCAGCAGCTTAATCGGGGAGGATACGCAGTATTTT
TRBV6-1	TRBJ1-5	-	15	-	CASSEPGFGNQPQHF	TGTGCCAGCAGTGAACCAGGGTTTGGCAATCAGCCCCAGCATTTT
TRBV2	TRBJ2-1	-	15	-	CASSGMGTIYNEQFF	TGTGCCAGCAGTGGAATGGGCACCATCTACAATGAGCAGTTCTTC
TRBV5-1	TRBJ1-1	TRBD1	17	-	CASSLSFQGAQNTEAFF	TGCGCCAGCAGCTTGTCGTTCCAGGGGGCTCAGAACACTGAAGCTTTCTTT
TRBV27	TRBJ1-4	-	14	-	CASSGEGGYEKLFF	TGTGCCAGCAGTGGGGAGGGTGGATATGAAAAACTGTTTTTT